The TCR beta chain under discussion was sequenced for a study of blood T cell repertoires in COVID-19. Profiling relied on immunoSEQ multiplex PCR, and the TCRdb table lists in-frame clones only, not all of them. The sample includes 150,000 to 170,000 clones, about 86% of them seen just once. Per the germline V gene, CDR1 is MGHRA and CDR2 is YSYEKL. V was shortened by 7 bases and J by 4 bases, with 13 bases between the two germline ends. The CDR3 has 13 residues. This TCR was recovered from an older woman with acute or convalescent COVID-19. The sequencing input was peripheral blood. The genes are TRBV4-1 and TRBJ1-2, with D unresolved. CDR3 nucleotide sequence: TGCGCCAGCACCCCGGGAGACACCTATGGCTACACCTTC. Protein product: CASTPGDTYGYTF.